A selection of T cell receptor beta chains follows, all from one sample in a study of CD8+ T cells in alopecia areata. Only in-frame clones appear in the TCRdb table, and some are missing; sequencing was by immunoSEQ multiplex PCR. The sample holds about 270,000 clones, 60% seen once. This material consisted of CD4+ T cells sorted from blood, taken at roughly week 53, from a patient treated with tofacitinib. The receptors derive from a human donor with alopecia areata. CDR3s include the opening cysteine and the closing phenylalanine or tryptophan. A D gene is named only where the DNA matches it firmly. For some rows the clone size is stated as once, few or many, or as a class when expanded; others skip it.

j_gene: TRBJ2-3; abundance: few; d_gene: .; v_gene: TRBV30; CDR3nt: TGTGCCTGGAGCGAACAGCCTTTCCGTCCGCAGTATTTT; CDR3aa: CAWSEQPFRPQYF
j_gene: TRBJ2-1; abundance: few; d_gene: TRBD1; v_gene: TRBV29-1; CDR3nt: TGCAGCGGGGACAGGGGAAATGAGCAGTTCTTC; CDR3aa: CSGDRGNEQFF
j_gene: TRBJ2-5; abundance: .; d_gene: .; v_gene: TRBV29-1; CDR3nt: TGCAGCGTCACACACAGGGACCAAGAGACCCAGTACTTC; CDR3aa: CSVTHRDQETQYF
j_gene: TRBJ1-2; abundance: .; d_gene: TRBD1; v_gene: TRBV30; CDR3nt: TGTGCCTGGAGTGTCGGGACAGGAGTTAACTATGGCTACACCTTC; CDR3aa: CAWSVGTGVNYGYTF
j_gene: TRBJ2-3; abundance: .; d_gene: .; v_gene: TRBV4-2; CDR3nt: TGTGCCAGCAGCTCCCTTCAGCCAGGGACAGATACGCAGTATTTT; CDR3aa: CASSSLQPGTDTQYF
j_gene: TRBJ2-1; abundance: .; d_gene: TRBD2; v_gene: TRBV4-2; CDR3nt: TGTGCCAGCAGCCACCTAGTTCCCCCCCTAGCGGGGGGGCCGGACAATGAGCAGTTCTTC; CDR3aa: CASSHLVPPLAGGPDNEQFF
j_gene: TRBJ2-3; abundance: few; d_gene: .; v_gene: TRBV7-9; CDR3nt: TGTGCCAGCAGCTTAGTACAGACGCCGCAGTATTTT; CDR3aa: CASSLVQTPQYF
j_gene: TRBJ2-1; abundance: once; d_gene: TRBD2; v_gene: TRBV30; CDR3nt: TGTGCCTGGAGTAGACTAGCGGAAAACCATGAGCAGTTCTTC; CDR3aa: CAWSRLAENHEQFF
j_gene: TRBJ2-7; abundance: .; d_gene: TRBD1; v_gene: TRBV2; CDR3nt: TGTGCCAGCAGCAAGGACAGGGGGGAGCAGTACTTC; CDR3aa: CASSKDRGEQYF
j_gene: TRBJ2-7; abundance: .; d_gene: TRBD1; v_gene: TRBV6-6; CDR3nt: TGTGCCACAACAGGGGGCTCCTACGAGCAGTACTTC; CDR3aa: CATTGGSYEQYF
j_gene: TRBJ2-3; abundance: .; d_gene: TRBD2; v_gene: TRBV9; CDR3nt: TGTGCCAGCAGCCTCGGGGGGAGCACAGATACGCAGTATTTT; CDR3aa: CASSLGGSTDTQYF